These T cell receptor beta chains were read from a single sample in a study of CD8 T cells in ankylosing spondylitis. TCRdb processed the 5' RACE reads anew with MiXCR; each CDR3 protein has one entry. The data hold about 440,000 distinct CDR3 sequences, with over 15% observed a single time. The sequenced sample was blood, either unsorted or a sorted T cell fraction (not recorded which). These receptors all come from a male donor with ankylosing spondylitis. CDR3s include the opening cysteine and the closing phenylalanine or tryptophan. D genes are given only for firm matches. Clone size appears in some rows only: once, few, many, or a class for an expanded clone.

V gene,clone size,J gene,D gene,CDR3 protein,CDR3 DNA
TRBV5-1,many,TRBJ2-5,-,CASSLVEETQYF,TGCGCCAGCAGCTTGGTAGAGGAGACCCAGTACTTC
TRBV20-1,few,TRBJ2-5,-,CSARDPEAPYQETQYF,TGCAGTGCTAGAGATCCCGAGGCTCCGTACCAAGAGACCCAGTACTTC
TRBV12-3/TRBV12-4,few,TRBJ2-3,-,CASSFGGRGLDTQYF,TGTGCCAGCAGTTTCGGGGGAAGGGGATTAGATACGCAGTATTTT
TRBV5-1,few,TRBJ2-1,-,CASSLAWGYNEQFF,TGCGCCAGCAGCTTGGCGTGGGGCTACAATGAGCAGTTCTTC
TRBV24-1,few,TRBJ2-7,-,CATSDFKLQGYF,TGTGCCACCAGTGATTTTAAACTTCAGGGGTACTTC
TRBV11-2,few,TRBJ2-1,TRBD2,CASSLPFVLAGRGNEQFF,TGTGCCAGCAGCTTACCCTTCGTACTAGCGGGAAGGGGCAATGAGCAGTTCTTC
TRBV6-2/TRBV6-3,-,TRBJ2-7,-,CASSYHSYDYEQYF,TGTGCCAGCAGTTACCATTCTTACGACTACGAGCAGTACTTC
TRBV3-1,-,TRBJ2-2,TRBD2,CASSQRASGTGELFF,TGTGCCAGCAGCCAGAGGGCTAGCGGGACCGGGGAGCTGTTTTTT
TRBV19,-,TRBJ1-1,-,CASNTNTEAFF,TGTGCCAGTAACACGAACACTGAAGCTTTCTTT
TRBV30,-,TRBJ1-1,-,CAWSDSGNTEAFF,TGTGCCTGGAGTGACAGCGGGAACACTGAAGCTTTCTTT
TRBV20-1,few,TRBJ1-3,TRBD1,CSARLQGGTIYF,TGCAGTGCTAGATTACAGGGGGGCACCATATATTTT
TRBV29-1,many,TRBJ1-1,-,CSVDTGIHTEAFF,TGCAGCGTTGATACAGGGATTCACACTGAAGCTTTCTTT
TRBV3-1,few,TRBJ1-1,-,CASSQGGAWKAFF,TGTGCCAGCAGCCAAGGTGGGGCGTGGAAAGCTTTCTTT
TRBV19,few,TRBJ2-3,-,CASSIVGIDTQYF,TGTGCCAGTAGTATTGTGGGGATCGATACGCAGTATTTT
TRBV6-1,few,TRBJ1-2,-,CASSASHQGGYTF,TGTGCCAGCAGTGCCTCACACCAAGGGGGCTACACCTTC
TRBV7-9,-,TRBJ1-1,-,CASAGLGKNTEAFF,TGTGCCAGCGCAGGCCTCGGGAAGAACACTGAAGCTTTCTTT
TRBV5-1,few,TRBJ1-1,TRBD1,CASSEGTGMNTEAFF,TGCGCCAGCAGCGAAGGGACAGGGATGAACACTGAAGCTTTCTTT
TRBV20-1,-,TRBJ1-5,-,CSASLGSNQPQHF,TGCAGTGCTAGTTTAGGGTCCAATCAGCCCCAGCATTTT
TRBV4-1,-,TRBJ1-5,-,CASSQDEGGRQPQHF,TGCGCCAGCAGCCAAGATGAGGGGGGACGTCAGCCCCAGCATTTT
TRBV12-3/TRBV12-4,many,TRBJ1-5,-,CASSPQTGSNQPQHF,TGTGCCAGCAGTCCCCAAACAGGGAGCAATCAGCCCCAGCATTTT
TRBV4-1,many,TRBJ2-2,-,CASSQERGTGELFF,TGCGCCAGCAGCCAAGAGAGGGGGACCGGGGAGCTGTTTTTT
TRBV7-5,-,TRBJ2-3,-,CISVSEASPGQGPTDTQYF,-
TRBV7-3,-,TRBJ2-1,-,CASSLIGTDYNEQFF,TGTGCCAGCAGCTTAATAGGTACAGACTACAATGAGCAGTTCTTC
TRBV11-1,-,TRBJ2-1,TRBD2,CASSLDLAGAHEQFF,TGTGCCAGCAGCTTAGACCTAGCGGGGGCCCATGAGCAGTTCTTC
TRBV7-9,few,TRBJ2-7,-,CASSLRGESYEQYF,TGTGCCAGCAGCCTCAGGGGTGAATCCTACGAGCAGTACTTC
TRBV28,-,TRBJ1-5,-,CASSLGAGSSNQPQHF,TGTGCCAGCAGTTTAGGAGCCGGGAGTAGCAATCAGCCCCAGCATTTT
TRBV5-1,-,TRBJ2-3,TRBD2,CASSFNLAGTDTQYF,TGCGCCAGCAGCTTCAACCTAGCGGGCACAGATACGCAGTATTTT
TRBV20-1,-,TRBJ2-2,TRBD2,CSVGTSGSWDTGELFF,TGCAGCGTCGGGACTAGCGGGAGTTGGGACACCGGGGAGCTGTTTTTT
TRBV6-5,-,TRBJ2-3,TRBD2,CASSPASGGQYF,TGTGCCAGCAGTCCCGCTAGCGGGGGGCAGTATTTT
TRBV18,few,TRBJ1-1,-,CASSLISPGSNTEAFF,TGTGCCAGCTCACTCATTTCCCCGGGGAGCAACACTGAAGCTTTCTTT
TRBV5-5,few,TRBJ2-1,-,CASSLGSVVGDEQFF,TGTGCCAGCAGCTTGGGTTCGGTAGTTGGCGATGAGCAGTTCTTC
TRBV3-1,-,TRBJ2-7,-,CASSQTSSYEQYF,TGTGCCAGCAGCCAGACTAGCTCCTACGAGCAGTACTTC
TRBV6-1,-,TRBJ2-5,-,CASRSPGGETQYF,TGTGCCAGCAGATCCCCCGGTGGGGAGACCCAGTACTTC
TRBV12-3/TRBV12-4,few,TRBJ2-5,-,CASSLAGQVETQYF,TGTGCCAGCAGTTTAGCGGGGCAGGTGGAGACCCAGTACTTC
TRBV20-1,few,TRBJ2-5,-,CSGAEGFQETQYF,TGCAGTGGAGCCGAGGGGTTTCAAGAGACCCAGTACTTC